Listed below are T cell receptor beta chains from one sample, sequenced in a study of Ad26.COV2.S vaccination and SARS-CoV-2 variants. Clones were read by immunoSEQ multiplex PCR, and TCRdb kept only the in-frame ones, dropping some. The sample consists of some 340,000 clones, around four fifths of them appearing once. The source was peripheral blood, collected in a trial of Ad26.COV2.S vaccine versus placebo. Receptors were obtained from a person between 18 and 65 years old who received the Ad26.COV2.S COVID-19 vaccine or a placebo. The CDR3 runs from the conserved cysteine through the conserved F or W. A D gene is named only where the DNA matches it firmly. Size is omitted from some rows. Given values are once, few, many or a class for expanded clones.

TRBV6-4	.	TRBJ2-1	TRBD2	TGTGCCAGCAGTGAACTAGCGGGGGGTGGGAATGAGCAGTTCTTC	CASSELAGGGNEQFF
TRBV4-1	.	TRBJ1-2	.	TGCGCCAGCAGCCAAAGCCCCGCACTACCCTATGGCTACACCTTC	CASSQSPALPYGYTF
TRBV7-8	.	TRBJ2-5	.	TGTGCCAGCAGCCCAGTACAGGGAGGAGAGACCCAGTACTTC	CASSPVQGGETQYF
TRBV6-5	.	TRBJ1-5	TRBD1	TGTGCCAGCAGGCGAGGGACAGGGAACAATCAGCCCCAGCATTTT	CASRRGTGNNQPQHF
TRBV28	.	TRBJ2-5	.	TGTGCCAGCAGTTTAAGGTGGGCTGAGGTTCAAGAGACCCAGTACTTC	CASSLRWAEVQETQYF
TRBV9	.	TRBJ1-1	TRBD1	TGTGCCAGCAGCTTCCGACAGGGCACTGAAGCTTTCTTT	CASSFRQGTEAFF
TRBV7-7	.	TRBJ2-5	TRBD1	TGTGCCAGCAGCTATGGTGCAGGGGGAAGTAAAGAGACCCAGTACTTC	CASSYGAGGSKETQYF
TRBV28	.	TRBJ1-5	TRBD1	TGTGCCAGCAGTCCTATCGACAGGGACAATCAGCCCCAGCATTTT	CASSPIDRDNQPQHF
TRBV18	.	TRBJ1-2	.	TGTGCCAGCTCACCACGCGACCGCAACTATGGCTACACCTTC	CASSPRDRNYGYTF
TRBV12-3/TRBV12-4	once	TRBJ2-1	.	TGTGCCAGCAGTAGTAGGCCGGAGCAGTTCTTC	CASSSRPEQFF
TRBV19	many	TRBJ1-1	.	TGTGCCAGTAGTATTGCTGATCTGCCTACACATGAAGCTTTCTTT	CASSIADLPTHEAFF
TRBV19	.	TRBJ2-7	.	TGTGCCAGTAGTATACATTCAGGGAGCGACGAGCAGTACTTC	CASSIHSGSDEQYF
TRBV3-1/TRBV3-2	.	TRBJ1-3	TRBD1	TGTGCCAGCAGCGCGACAGGGGTGGCTGGAAACACCATATATTTT	CASSATGVAGNTIYF
TRBV7-2	.	TRBJ2-7	TRBD2	TGTGCCAGCAGTCCCGGGACTAAATCCTACGAGCAGTACTTC	CASSPGTKSYEQYF
TRBV30	few	TRBJ1-5	.	TGTGCCTGGAGTGCGGGCAATCAGCCCCAGCATTTT	CAWSAGNQPQHF
TRBV10-2	.	TRBJ2-6	TRBD1	TGCGCCAGCAATACAGGGGGCTTTGGGGCCAACGTCCTGACTTTC	CASNTGGFGANVLTF
TRBV5-4	once	TRBJ1-2	.	TGTGCCAGCAGCTTGGGGTCTAGGGGTTCCTATGGCTACACCTTC	CASSLGSRGSYGYTF
TRBV11-2	.	TRBJ2-2	TRBD1	TGTGCCAGCAGCCCGCCCCGGGACAGATACACCGGGGAGCTGTTTTTT	CASSPPRDRYTGELFF
TRBV7-2	once	TRBJ2-3	TRBD2	TGTGCCAGCAGCTTAGCGGCTAGCGGCACCACAGATACGCAGTATTTT	CASSLAASGTTDTQYF
TRBV11-2	.	TRBJ2-2	.	TGTGCCAGCAGATCCAGTAGGGGTGGCGGGGAGCTGTTTTTT	CASRSSRGGGELFF
TRBV9	.	TRBJ1-1	TRBD1	TGTGCCAGCAGCGCGGCCTTTAAGCCGGGACAGGGTGAATATGAAGCTTTCTTT	CASSAAFKPGQGEYEAFF
TRBV28	.	TRBJ1-2	.	TGTGCCAGCAGTTTTGGCAACTATGGCTACACCTTC	CASSFGNYGYTF
TRBV5-1	few	TRBJ1-3	.	TGCGCCAGCAGCCTCGGCGGTTTCGGAAACACCATATATTTT	CASSLGGFGNTIYF
TRBV5-4	.	TRBJ1-5	TRBD1	TGTGCCAGCAGCGAGGGACAGGGTCAGCAGCCCCAGCATTTT	CASSEGQGQQPQHF
TRBV25-1	.	TRBJ2-1	TRBD1	TGTGCCAGCAGGGACAGGGGGCTCAATGAGCAGTTCTTC	CASRDRGLNEQFF
TRBV7-9	once	TRBJ2-7	.	TGTGCCAGCACCCGGGACAACCCTTACGAGCAGTACTTC	CASTRDNPYEQYF
TRBV7-9	few	TRBJ1-6	.	TGTGCCAGCAGCTCCGACGTTGATAATTCACCCCTCCACTTT	CASSSDVDNSPLHF
TRBV5-5	once	TRBJ1-6	.	TGTGCCAGCAGCTTGGAAGAAGCCTTTAGCTCCTATAATTCACCCCTCCACTTT	CASSLEEAFSSYNSPLHF
TRBV6-5	.	TRBJ1-2	TRBD1	TGTGCCAGCAGTTACACAGGGGGTAGCTATGGCTACACCTTC	CASSYTGGSYGYTF
TRBV2	.	TRBJ1-2	TRBD1	TGTGCCAGCAGTTACCCCCCGGACAGGGGTTATGGCTACACCTTC	CASSYPPDRGYGYTF
TRBV6-6	.	TRBJ2-3	TRBD1	TGTGCCAGCAGTTACTCTCAGGGGGAGAAGCGGAATACGCAGTATTTT	CASSYSQGEKRNTQYF
TRBV2	once	TRBJ2-3	.	TGTGCCAGCGTTGGGCAGGTCACAGATACGCAGTATTTT	CASVGQVTDTQYF
TRBV2	.	TRBJ2-1	.	TGTGCCAGCAGTGCTACTAGTTACAATGAGCAGTTCTTC	CASSATSYNEQFF
TRBV10-2	few	TRBJ2-5	.	TGCGCCAGCAGCGAGGGAGAGACCCAGTACTTC	CASSEGETQYF
TRBV5-1	.	TRBJ2-7	TRBD1	TGCGCCAGCAGCTTACAGGGGCATTCCTACGAGCAGTACTTC	CASSLQGHSYEQYF
TRBV5-1	.	TRBJ2-7	.	TGCGCCAGCAGCTTGGATGGGGGGAACGAGCAGTACTTC	CASSLDGGNEQYF
TRBV7-9	.	TRBJ2-1	TRBD2	TGTGCCAGCAGCACCGGGACTAGACTTAACAATGAGCAGTTCTTC	CASSTGTRLNNEQFF
TRBV3-1/TRBV3-2	.	TRBJ1-1	.	TGTGCCAGCAGCCAAGGGGTCCGTGAGATAAACACTGAAGCTTTCTTT	CASSQGVREINTEAFF
TRBV19	.	TRBJ1-5	.	TGTGCCAGTAGTGACGGGGCCGGTCAGCCCCAGCATTTT	CASSDGAGQPQHF
TRBV19	.	TRBJ2-7	.	TGTGCCAGTAGTATCCAGCATGCCTACGAGCAGTACTTC	CASSIQHAYEQYF
TRBV27	.	TRBJ2-3	TRBD2	TGTGCCAGCAGTCTAGGACTAGCAGCAGATACGCAGTATTTT	CASSLGLAADTQYF
TRBV7-9	.	TRBJ2-3	.	TGTGCCAGCAGCTTATATAAGGCGGGTGGCACAGATACGCAGTATTTT	CASSLYKAGGTDTQYF
TRBV3-1/TRBV3-2	.	TRBJ2-1	TRBD2	TGTGCCAGCACCCCGGGACTAGCATCCAATGAGCAGTTCTTC	CASTPGLASNEQFF
TRBV2	.	TRBJ2-7	.	TGTGCCAGCAGTGAAGGTTGGGGGGCGGACGAGCAGTACTTC	CASSEGWGADEQYF